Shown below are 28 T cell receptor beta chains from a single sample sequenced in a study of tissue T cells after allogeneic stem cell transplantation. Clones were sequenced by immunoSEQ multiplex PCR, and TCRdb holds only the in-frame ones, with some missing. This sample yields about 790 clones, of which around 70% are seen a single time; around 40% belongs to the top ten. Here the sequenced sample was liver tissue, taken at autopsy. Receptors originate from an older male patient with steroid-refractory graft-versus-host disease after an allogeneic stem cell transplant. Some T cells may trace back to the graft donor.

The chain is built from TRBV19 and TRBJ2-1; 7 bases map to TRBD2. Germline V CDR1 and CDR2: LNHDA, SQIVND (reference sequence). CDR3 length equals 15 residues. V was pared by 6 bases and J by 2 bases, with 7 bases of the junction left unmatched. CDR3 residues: CASSYRDYPYNEQFF. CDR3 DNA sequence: TGTGCCAGTAGCTACCGGGACTACCCCTACAATGAGCAGTTCTTC.

The CDR3 is CASSARTDYGYTF. The CDR3 nucleotides are TGTGCCAGCAGCGCTAGGACAGATTATGGCTACACCTTC. V gene TRBV2 combines with J gene TRBJ1-2, with D tentatively TRBD1 (6 bases). Germline V gives CDR1 SNHLY, CDR2 FYNNEI. There are 13 residues in the CDR3. V was clipped by 6 bases and J by 5 bases, with 13 bases between them.

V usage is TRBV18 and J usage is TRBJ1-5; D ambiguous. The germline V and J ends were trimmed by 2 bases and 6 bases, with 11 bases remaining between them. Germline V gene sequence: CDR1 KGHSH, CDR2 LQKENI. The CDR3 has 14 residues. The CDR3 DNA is TGTGCCAGCTCACCAGGGGAGGGAGCTCAGCCCCAGCATTTT. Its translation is CASSPGEGAQPQHF.

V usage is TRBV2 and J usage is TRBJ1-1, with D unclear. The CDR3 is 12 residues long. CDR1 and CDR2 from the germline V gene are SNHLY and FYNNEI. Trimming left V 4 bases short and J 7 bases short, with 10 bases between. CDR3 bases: TGTGCCAGCAGTGGGGAGGGAATTGAAGCTTTCTTT. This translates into CASSGEGIEAFF.

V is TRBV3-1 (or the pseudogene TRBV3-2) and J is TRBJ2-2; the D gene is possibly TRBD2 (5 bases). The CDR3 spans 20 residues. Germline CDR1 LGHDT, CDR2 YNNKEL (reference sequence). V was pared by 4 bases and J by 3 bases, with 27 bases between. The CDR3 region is CASSRHAGRGTPCDTGELFF. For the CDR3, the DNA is TGTGCCAGCAGCCGGCACGCCGGTCGGGGTACCCCCTGTGACACCGGGGAGCTGTTTTTT.

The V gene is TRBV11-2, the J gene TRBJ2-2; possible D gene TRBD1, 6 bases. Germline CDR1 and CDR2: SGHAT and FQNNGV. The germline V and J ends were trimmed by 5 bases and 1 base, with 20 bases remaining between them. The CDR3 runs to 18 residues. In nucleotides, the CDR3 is TGTGCCAGCAGCGGGGGCGGTTCAGGGCCTCTGAACACCGGGGAGCTGTTTTTT. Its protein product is CASSGGGSGPLNTGELFF. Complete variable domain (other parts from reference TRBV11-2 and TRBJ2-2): EAGVAQSPRYKIIEKRQSVAFWCNPISGHATLYWYQQILGQGPKLLIQFQNNGVVDDSQLPKDRFSAERLKGVDSTLKIQPAKLEDSAVYLCASSGGGSGPLNTGELFFGEGSRLTVL.

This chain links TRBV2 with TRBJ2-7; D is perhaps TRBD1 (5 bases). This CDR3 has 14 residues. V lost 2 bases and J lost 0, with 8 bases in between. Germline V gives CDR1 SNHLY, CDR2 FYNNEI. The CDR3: CASSERGSSYEQYF. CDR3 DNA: TGTGCCAGCAGTGAAAGGGGCTCCTCCTACGAGCAGTACTTC.

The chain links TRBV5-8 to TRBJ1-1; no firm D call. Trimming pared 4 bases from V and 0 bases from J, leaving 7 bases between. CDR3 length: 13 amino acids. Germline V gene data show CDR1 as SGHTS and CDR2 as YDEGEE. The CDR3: CASSAYLNTEAFF. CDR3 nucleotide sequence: TGTGCCAGCAGCGCTTACTTGAACACTGAAGCTTTCTTT. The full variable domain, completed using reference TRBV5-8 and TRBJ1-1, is EAGVTQSPTHLIKTRGQQATLRCSPISGHTSVYWYQQALGLGLQFLLWYDEGEERNRGNFPPRFSGRQFPNYSSELNVNALELEDSALYLCASSAYLNTEAFFGQGTRLTVV.

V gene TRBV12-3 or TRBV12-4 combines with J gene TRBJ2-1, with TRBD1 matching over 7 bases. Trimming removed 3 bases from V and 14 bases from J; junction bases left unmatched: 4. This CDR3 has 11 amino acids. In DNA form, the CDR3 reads TGTGCCAGCAGTTTCGACAGGGTGGAGTTCTTC. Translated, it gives CASSFDRVEFF.

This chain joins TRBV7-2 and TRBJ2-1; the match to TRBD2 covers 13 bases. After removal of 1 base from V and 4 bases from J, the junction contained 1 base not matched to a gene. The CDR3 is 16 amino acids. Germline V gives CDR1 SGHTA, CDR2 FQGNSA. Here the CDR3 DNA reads TGTGCCAGCAGCTTAGGGACTAGCGGGGGATACAATGAGCAGTTCTTC. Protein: CASSLGTSGGYNEQFF. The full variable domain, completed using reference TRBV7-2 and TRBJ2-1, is GAGVSQSPSNKVTEKGKDVELRCDPISGHTALYWYRQSLGQGLEFLIYFQGNSAPDKSGLPSDRFSAERTGGSVSTLTIQRTQQEDSAVYLCASSLGTSGGYNEQFFGPGTRLTVL.

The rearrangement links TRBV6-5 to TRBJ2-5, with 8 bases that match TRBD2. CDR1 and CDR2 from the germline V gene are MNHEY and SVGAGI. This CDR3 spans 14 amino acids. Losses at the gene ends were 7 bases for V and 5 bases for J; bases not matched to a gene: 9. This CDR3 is CASNNRGGEETQYF. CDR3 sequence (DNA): TGTGCCAGCAACAACCGGGGGGGGGAGGAGACCCAGTACTTC.

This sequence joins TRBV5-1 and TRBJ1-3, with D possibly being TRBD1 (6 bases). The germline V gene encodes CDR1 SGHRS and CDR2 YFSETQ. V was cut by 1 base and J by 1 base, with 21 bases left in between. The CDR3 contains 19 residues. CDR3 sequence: CASSLSDITRGLSGNTIYF. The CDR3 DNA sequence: TGCGCCAGCAGCTTGAGCGATATAACCAGGGGACTATCTGGAAACACCATATATTTT.

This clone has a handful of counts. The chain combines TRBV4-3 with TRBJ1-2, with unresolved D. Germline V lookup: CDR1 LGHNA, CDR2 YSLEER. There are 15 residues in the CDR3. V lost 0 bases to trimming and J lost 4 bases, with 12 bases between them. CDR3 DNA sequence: TGCGCCAGCAGCCAAGAATTACAGTCTCCCTATGGCTACACCTTC. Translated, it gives CASSQELQSPYGYTF.

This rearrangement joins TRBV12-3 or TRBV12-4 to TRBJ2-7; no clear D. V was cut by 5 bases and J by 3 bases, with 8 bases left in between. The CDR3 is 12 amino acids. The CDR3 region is CASSQGGYEQYF. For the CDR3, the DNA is TGTGCCAGCAGTCAAGGCGGCTACGAGCAGTACTTC.

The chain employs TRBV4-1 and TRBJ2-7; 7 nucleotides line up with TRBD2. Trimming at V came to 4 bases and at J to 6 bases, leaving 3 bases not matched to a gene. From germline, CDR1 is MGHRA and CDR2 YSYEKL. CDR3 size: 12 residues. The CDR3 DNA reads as TGCGCCAGCAGCCCGGGGGGTCGCGAGCAGTACTTC. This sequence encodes CASSPGGREQYF.

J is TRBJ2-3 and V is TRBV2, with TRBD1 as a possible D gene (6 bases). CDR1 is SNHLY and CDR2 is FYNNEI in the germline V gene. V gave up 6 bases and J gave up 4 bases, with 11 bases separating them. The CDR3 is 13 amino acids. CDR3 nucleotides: TGTGCCAGCAGGACAGGAGTTCCAGATACGCAGTATTTT. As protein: CASRTGVPDTQYF.

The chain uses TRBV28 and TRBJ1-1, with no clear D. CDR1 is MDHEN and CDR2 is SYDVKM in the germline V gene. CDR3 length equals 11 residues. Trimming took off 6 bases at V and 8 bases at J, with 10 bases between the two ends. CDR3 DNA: TGTGCCAGCAGCCCCGGCTGGGAAGCTTTCTTT. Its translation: CASSPGWEAFF. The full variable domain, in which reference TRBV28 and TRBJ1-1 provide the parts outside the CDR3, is DVKVTQSSRYLVKRTGEKVFLECVQDMDHENMFWYRQDPGLGLRLIYFSYDVKMKEKGDIPEGYSVSREKKERFSLILESASTNQTSMYLCASSPGWEAFFGQGTRLTVV.

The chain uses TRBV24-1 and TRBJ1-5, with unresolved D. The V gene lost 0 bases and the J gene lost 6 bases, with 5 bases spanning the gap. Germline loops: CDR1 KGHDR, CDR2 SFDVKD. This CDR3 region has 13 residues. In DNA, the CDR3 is TGTGCCACCAGTGATTTGTCCGGTCAGCCCCAGCATTTT. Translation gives CATSDLSGQPQHF.

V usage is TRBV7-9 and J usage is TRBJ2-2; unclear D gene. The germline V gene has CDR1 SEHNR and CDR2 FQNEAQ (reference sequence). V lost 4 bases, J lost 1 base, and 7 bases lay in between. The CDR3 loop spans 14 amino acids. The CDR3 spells CASSSWGNTGELFF. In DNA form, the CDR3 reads TGTGCCAGCAGCTCCTGGGGGAACACCGGGGAGCTGTTTTTT.

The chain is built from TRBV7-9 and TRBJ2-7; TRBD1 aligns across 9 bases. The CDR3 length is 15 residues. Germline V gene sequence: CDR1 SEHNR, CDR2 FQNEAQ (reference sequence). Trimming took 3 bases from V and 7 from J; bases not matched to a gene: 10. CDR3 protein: CASSFAGTGTGEQYF. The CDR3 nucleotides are TGTGCCAGCAGCTTCGCCGGGACAGGGACTGGGGAGCAGTACTTC. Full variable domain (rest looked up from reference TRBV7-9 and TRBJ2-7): DTGVSQNPRHKITKRGQNVTFRCDPISEHNRLYWYRQTLGQGPEFLTYFQNEAQLEKSRLLSDRFSAERPKGSFSTLEIQRTEQGDSAMYLCASSFAGTGTGEQYFGPGTRLTVT.

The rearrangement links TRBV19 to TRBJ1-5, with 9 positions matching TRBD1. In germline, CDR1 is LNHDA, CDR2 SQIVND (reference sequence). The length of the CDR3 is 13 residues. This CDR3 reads CATRDRENQPQHF. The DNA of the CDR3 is TGTGCTACCAGGGACAGGGAAAATCAGCCCCAGCATTTT.

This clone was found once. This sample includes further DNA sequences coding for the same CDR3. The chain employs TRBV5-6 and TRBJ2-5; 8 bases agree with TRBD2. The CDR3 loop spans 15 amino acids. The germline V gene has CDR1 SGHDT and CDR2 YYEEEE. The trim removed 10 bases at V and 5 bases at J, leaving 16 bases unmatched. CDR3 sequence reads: CARRLGAGGGETQYF. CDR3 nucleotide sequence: TGTGCCCGCCGCTTGGGGGCCGGGGGGGGCGAGACCCAGTACTTC.

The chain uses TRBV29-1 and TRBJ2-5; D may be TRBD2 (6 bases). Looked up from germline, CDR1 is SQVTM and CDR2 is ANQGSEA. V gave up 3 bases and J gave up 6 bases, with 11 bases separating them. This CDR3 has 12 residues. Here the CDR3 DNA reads TGCAGCGTTGAGGGGACTGGTAAGACCCAGTACTTC. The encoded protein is CSVEGTGKTQYF.

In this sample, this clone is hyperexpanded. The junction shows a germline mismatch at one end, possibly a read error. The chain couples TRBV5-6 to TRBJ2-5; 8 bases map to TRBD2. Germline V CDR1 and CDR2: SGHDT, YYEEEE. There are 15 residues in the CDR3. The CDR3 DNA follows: TGTGCCCGCAGCTTGGGGGCCGGGGGGGGAGAGACCCAGTACTTC. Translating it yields CARSLGAGGGETQYF.

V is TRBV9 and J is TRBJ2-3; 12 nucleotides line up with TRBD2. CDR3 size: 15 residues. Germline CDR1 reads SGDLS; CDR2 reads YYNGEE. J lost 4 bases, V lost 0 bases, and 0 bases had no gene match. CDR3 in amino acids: CASSVASGRADTQYF. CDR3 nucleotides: TGTGCCAGCAGCGTAGCTAGCGGGAGGGCAGATACGCAGTATTTT.

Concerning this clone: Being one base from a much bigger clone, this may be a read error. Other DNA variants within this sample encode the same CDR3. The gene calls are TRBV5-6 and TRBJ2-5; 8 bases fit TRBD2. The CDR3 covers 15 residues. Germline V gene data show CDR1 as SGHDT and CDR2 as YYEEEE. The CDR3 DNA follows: TGTGCCCGCAGCTGGGGGGCCGGGGGGGGCGAGACCCAGTACTTC. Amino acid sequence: CARSWGAGGGETQYF.

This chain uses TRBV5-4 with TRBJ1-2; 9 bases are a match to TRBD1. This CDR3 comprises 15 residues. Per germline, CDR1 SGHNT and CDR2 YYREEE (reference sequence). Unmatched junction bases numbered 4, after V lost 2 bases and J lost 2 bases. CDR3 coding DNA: TGTGCCAGCAGCTTCCGCGGACAGGGGAACTATGGCTACACCTTC. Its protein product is CASSFRGQGNYGYTF.

CDR3 sequence: CASSAGGLVPYEQYF. The DNA of the CDR3 is TGTGCCAGCAGCGCCGGCGGACTGGTTCCCTACGAGCAGTACTTC. V gene TRBV7-9 combines with J gene TRBJ2-7; TRBD2 is a possible D gene (5 bases). The ends were cut back, 5 bases at V and 2 bases at J, with 16 bases in the middle. Per germline, CDR1 SEHNR and CDR2 FQNEAQ (reference sequence). The CDR3 sequence is 15 residues long.